A selection of T cell receptor beta chains follows, all from one sample in a study of T-cell reconstitution after alpha-beta-depleted transplantation in children. From the PCR reads, TCRdb called clonotypes with MiXCR, one entry per CDR3 protein. The sample has about 250,000 distinct CDR3 sequences; about 24% are singletons. Sequences were derived from PBMCs, mostly from graft donor cells, sampled 360 days after TCRalphabeta/CD19-depleted stem cell transplant. These receptors were collected from a female patient younger than 10 who had a stem cell transplant for congenital amegakaryocytic thrombocytopenia, so the T cells may come from the graft donor. Both conserved end residues are part of each CDR3. D genes are given only for firm matches. Clone size is shown for a subset of rows, as once, few, many or a class of expanded clone.

cdr3_nt cdr3_aa clone_size j_call d_call v_call
TGTGCCAGCAGGAAGGACAGGGAAAGGCCCTACAATGAGCAGTTCTTC CASRKDRERPYNEQFF . TRBJ2-1 TRBD1 TRBV12-3/TRBV12-4
TGTGCCAGCAGAATTACTAGCGGAGCCTACGAGCAGTACTTC CASRITSGAYEQYF . TRBJ2-7 TRBD2 TRBV2
TGTTCCAGCAGTTTAGAAAGGGCTTTACGGGAAAAACTGTTTTTT CSSSLERALREKLFF . TRBJ1-4 . TRBV12-3/TRBV12-4
TGCAGTGCTAGAGACGCGGGTCTTGTCTACAATGAGCAGTTCTTC CSARDAGLVYNEQFF few TRBJ2-1 . TRBV20-1
TGTGCCACCAGTCCCGCGGGGCTAGCGGGACTAAGCTCCTACAATGAGCAGTTCTTC CATSPAGLAGLSSYNEQFF . TRBJ2-1 TRBD2 TRBV24-1
TGCAGTGCTAGGGGTCTCTTGGTGGAAGACCGACTACACACTGAAGCTTTCTTT CSARGLLVEDRLHTEAFF few TRBJ1-1 . TRBV20-1
TGCGCCAGCAGCTTGGCGGGTCGGGGGGACTACACAGATACGCAGTATTTT CASSLAGRGDYTDTQYF few TRBJ2-3 TRBD2 TRBV5-1
TGTGCCAGCAGTGTGACTGGCAATCAGCCCCAGCATTTT CASSVTGNQPQHF few TRBJ1-5 . TRBV7-9
TGTGCCAGCTCACCACAGGGGCCCTACACAGATACGCAGTATTTT CASSPQGPYTDTQYF few TRBJ2-3 . TRBV18
TGTGCCAGCAGTTTTTCTCTGGGGAAAAACATTCAGTACTTC CASSFSLGKNIQYF . TRBJ2-4 . TRBV12-3/TRBV12-4
TGCGCCAGCAGCCAAGTGGCGGGATTAGGATACAATGAGCAGTTCTTC CASSQVAGLGYNEQFF few TRBJ2-1 . TRBV4-3
TGTGCCAGCAGAACCGGGTCGTGGGAAAAACTGTTTTTT CASRTGSWEKLFF . TRBJ1-4 . TRBV28
TGTGCCACCAGTGATACCGAAGCGGGTCGCACAGATACGCAGTATTTT CATSDTEAGRTDTQYF many TRBJ2-3 . TRBV24-1
TGCAGCGTGAGCGGGACTAGCGAAGAGACCCAGTACTTC CSVSGTSEETQYF many TRBJ2-5 TRBD2 TRBV29-1
TGTGCCTGGAGTGTATCTCCGAACACCGGGGAGCTGTTTTTT CAWSVSPNTGELFF . TRBJ2-2 . TRBV30
TGTGCCAGCAGTCTACCCTATCTAGCGGGAGGGAGGGGCGATGAGCAGTTCTTC CASSLPYLAGGRGDEQFF few TRBJ2-1 TRBD2 TRBV6-5
TGCAGTGCTCCCCCTCAACAGGGGAGGCCCCAGCATTTT CSAPPQQGRPQHF . TRBJ1-5 TRBD1 TRBV20-1
TGTGCCAGCAGTTTGGGACTACTTAATGAGCAGTTCTTC CASSLGLLNEQFF . TRBJ2-1 TRBD2 TRBV12-3/TRBV12-4
TGCGCCAGCAGCCTGGGACAGGGAAAAACTGGGGCCAACGTCCTGACTTTC CASSLGQGKTGANVLTF . TRBJ2-6 TRBD1 TRBV10-2
TGTGCCAGCAGTTGGGACGGAAGGAACACTGAAGCTTTCTTT CASSWDGRNTEAFF few TRBJ1-1 . TRBV6-5
TGTGCCAGCAGTTTAACTCCGTCCGGCGACGAGCAGTACTTC CASSLTPSGDEQYF . TRBJ2-7 . TRBV27
TGTGCCAGCAGTTACCCCGGGGCTCAAGAGACCCAGTACTTC CASSYPGAQETQYF few TRBJ2-5 . TRBV6-5
TGCGCCAGCAGCCAAGATCGTGGGACCCAGTACTTC CASSQDRGTQYF many TRBJ2-5 . TRBV4-3
TGTGCCAGCAGCCTACGGGACAGGACCTACGAGCAGTACTTC CASSLRDRTYEQYF many TRBJ2-7 TRBD1 TRBV12-3/TRBV12-4
TGTGCCAGCAGGCCGGACAGCGCAACCTACAATGAGCAGTTCTTC CASRPDSATYNEQFF few TRBJ2-1 . TRBV28
TGCGCCAGTACAAACAGGGGAACGAACACCGGGGAGCTGTTTTTT CASTNRGTNTGELFF . TRBJ2-2 TRBD1 TRBV5-1
TGCGCCAGCAGCCAAGTTGGAGGGGAGGGAACAGATACGCAGTATTTT CASSQVGGEGTDTQYF . TRBJ2-3 TRBD2 TRBV4-1
TGTGCCAGCAGCCAAGCCGGACTAGCGGATATCACCGGGGAGCTGTTTTTT CASSQAGLADITGELFF . TRBJ2-2 TRBD2 TRBV3-1
TGCAGCGGCTCCGGGACTAGGGAACTCATCGACAATGAGCAGTTCTTC CSGSGTRELIDNEQFF . TRBJ2-1 TRBD2 TRBV29-1
TGTGCCAGCAGTTTATGGGACAGGGGACAAGAGACCCAGTACTTC CASSLWDRGQETQYF few TRBJ2-5 TRBD1 TRBV12-3/TRBV12-4
TGTGCCAGCAGCCCCTCGACTAGCGGAGGGCGGGCAGATACGCAGTATTTT CASSPSTSGGRADTQYF . TRBJ2-3 TRBD2 TRBV13
TGCGCCAGCAGCAGGGACAGGGTTTCAGATACGCAGTATTTT CASSRDRVSDTQYF . TRBJ2-3 TRBD1 TRBV5-1
TGTGCCAGCAGCAACCGGGCGAACACTGAAGCTTTCTTT CASSNRANTEAFF few TRBJ1-1 . TRBV3-1
TGCAGTGCTAGAGATCCCCGAACCTGGGAGACCCAGTACTTC CSARDPRTWETQYF . TRBJ2-5 . TRBV20-1
TGCAGTACCCTCAGCGGGGGGTTGGACACAGATACGCAGTATTTT CSTLSGGLDTDTQYF many TRBJ2-3 TRBD2 TRBV20-1
TGCAGCGTTGATATGTCCTCCGCAGGCACCGGGGAGCTGTTTTTT CSVDMSSAGTGELFF many TRBJ2-2 . TRBV29-1
TGTGCCAGCAGTTATCCTACCGCGCGGGAAGGTCGGGATGAGCAGTTCTTC CASSYPTAREGRDEQFF many TRBJ2-1 . TRBV6-2/TRBV6-3
TGTGCCAGCAGTGGCGGCCGGACGAGTCAGCCCCAGCATTTT CASSGGRTSQPQHF . TRBJ1-5 . TRBV6-1
TGCAGTGCTACACAAGAGACCCAGTACTTC CSATQETQYF few TRBJ2-5 . TRBV20-1
TGCGCCAGCAGCTTGCCGGGGAGTTACAATGAGCAGTTCTTC CASSLPGSYNEQFF . TRBJ2-1 . TRBV5-1
TGCAGTGCTCCGACAGGGGGCCGGGAGACCCAGTACTTC CSAPTGGRETQYF few TRBJ2-5 TRBD1 TRBV20-1
TGTGCCAGCAGCTTAATGGCAGATTACACTGAAGCTTTCTTT CASSLMADYTEAFF . TRBJ1-1 . TRBV7-9
TGCGCCAGCAGCTGGAAACGGGACACTGAAGCTTTCTTT CASSWKRDTEAFF . TRBJ1-1 . TRBV5-1
TGTGCCAGCAGTTACTCTAGGAATCAGCCCCAGCATTTT CASSYSRNQPQHF few TRBJ1-5 . TRBV6-6